The 26 T cell receptor beta chains given below trace back to one sample, sequenced in a study of blood T cell repertoires in COVID-19. The protocol was immunoSEQ multiplex PCR, while the TCRdb copy is restricted to in-frame clones and leaves out a portion. The repertoire holds about 60,000 clones, with more than 90% as singletons. Sequencing was carried out using peripheral blood. These receptors originate from a man aged 60 to 69 with acute or convalescent COVID-19.

The chain recombines TRBV4-1 with TRBJ1-2; D gene ambiguous. This CDR3 has 14 residues. Germline-derived CDR1 and CDR2 are MGHRA and YSYEKL. Trimming shortened V by 0 bases and J by 6 bases, and 11 bases separated the two germline ends. CDR3 DNA sequence: TGCGCCAGCAGCCAAGATCCGGGAAGTCATGGCTACACCTTC. It is translated as CASSQDPGSHGYTF.

The chain carries TRBV28 and TRBJ2-7; 10 bases map to TRBD1. The junction had 6 bases not matched to a gene; V was cut back by 7 bases and J by 3 bases. Germline values: CDR1 MDHEN, CDR2 SYDVKM. This CDR3 has 14 amino acids. CDR3 region: CASTPRDRGYEQYF. CDR3 DNA sequence: TGTGCCAGCACCCCCCGGGACAGGGGCTACGAGCAGTACTTC.

The V gene is TRBV19, the J gene TRBJ2-1; possible D gene TRBD2, 6 bases. The CDR3 is 13 amino acids. The V end lost 5 bases, the J end lost 8 bases, and 13 bases lay between the germline ends. In germline, CDR1 is LNHDA, CDR2 SQIVND (reference sequence). DNA of the CDR3: TGTGCCAGTAGTCCGGGACGCGGGGATGAGCAGTTCTTC. Its protein product is CASSPGRGDEQFF.

This clone was seen once. This chain joins TRBV7-8 and TRBJ2-7; D possibly corresponds to TRBD1 (5 bases). In germline, CDR1 is SGHVS, CDR2 FQNEAQ. V dropped 2 bases and J dropped 2 bases, with 16 bases sitting between them. This CDR3 spans 16 amino acids. For the CDR3, the DNA is TGTGCCAGCAGCTTATCCAGATGGACACCGACCTACGAGCAGTACTTC. Protein product: CASSLSRWTPTYEQYF.

The chain has TRBV6-5 and TRBJ1-5; maybe TRBD1 (5 bases). The germline CDR1 and CDR2 sequences are MNHEY and SVGAGI. This CDR3 comprises 16 residues. V shed 4 bases and J shed 7 bases, with 20 bases lying between them. CDR3 amino acids: CASSSGRTMMGQPQHF. CDR3 nucleotides: TGTGCCAGCAGTTCCGGCCGGACAATGATGGGACAGCCCCAGCATTTT.

The gene calls are TRBV11-2 and TRBJ2-7; 10 positions agree with TRBD2. V lost 4 bases and J lost 2; bases outside the gene matches: 5. Per the germline V gene, CDR1 is SGHAT and CDR2 is FQNNGV. CDR3 length: 15 residues. CDR3 loop: CASSWRSGRAYEQYF. CDR3 DNA sequence: TGTGCCAGCAGCTGGCGGAGCGGGAGGGCCTACGAGCAGTACTTC.

The chain uses TRBV5-5 and TRBJ1-4; D is ambiguous. The CDR3 is 14 residues long. Trimming left V 0 bases short and J 5 bases short, with 8 bases between. Germline V lookup: CDR1 SGHKS, CDR2 YYEKEE (reference sequence). This chain's CDR3 is CASSLVQQNEKLFF. Here the CDR3 DNA reads TGTGCCAGCAGCTTGGTACAGCAAAATGAAAAACTGTTTTTT.

The gene calls are TRBV19 and TRBJ2-2; perhaps TRBD1 as D (7 bases). The CDR3 has 14 amino acids. Trimming pared 7 bases from V and 4 bases from J, leaving 13 bases between. Looked up from germline, CDR1 is LNHDA and CDR2 is SQIVND (reference sequence). The CDR3 spells CASIQGGGTGELFF. The CDR3 DNA follows: TGTGCCAGTATCCAGGGGGGTGGCACCGGGGAGCTGTTTTTT.

The CDR3 loop is CASSRGTDTGELFF. The CDR3 nucleotides are TGTGCCAGCAGCCGCGGGACAGACACCGGGGAGCTGTTTTTT. This rearrangement joins TRBV7-3 to TRBJ2-2; tentatively, D is TRBD1 (7 bases). The CDR3 contains 14 residues. The V gene's germline CDR1 is SGHTA and CDR2 FQGTGA. Trimming left V 5 bases short and J 3 bases short, with 10 bases between.

The chain carries TRBV30 and TRBJ2-3; perhaps TRBD2 as D (7 bases). V shed 4 bases and J shed 7 bases, with 21 bases lying between them. This CDR3 has 15 amino acids. The germline V gene encodes CDR1 GTSNPN and CDR2 SVGIG (reference sequence). In nucleotides, the CDR3 is TGTGCCTGGAAAGGGACCGGGGGGCGGGTGAATACGCAGTATTTT. Its translation is CAWKGTGGRVNTQYF.

The CDR3 DNA sequence: TGCGCCAGCAGCCAGCGACAGGGCTCTTTCTACGAGCAGTACTTC. Residues: CASSQRQGSFYEQYF. The chain has TRBV4-1 and TRBJ2-7; 7 bases are a match to TRBD1. After removal of 3 bases from V and 3 bases from J, the junction contained 8 bases not matched to a gene. In germline, CDR1 is MGHRA, CDR2 YSYEKL. The CDR3 totals 15 residues.

The chain links TRBV6-5 to TRBJ1-1, with TRBD1 matching 10 bases. Trimming took 2 bases from V and 4 from J; bases not matched to a gene: 1. Per germline, CDR1 MNHEY and CDR2 SVGAGI. This CDR3 comprises 14 residues. The CDR3 DNA sequence: TGTGCCAGCAGTTACCGGGACAGGGGCACTGAAGCTTTCTTT. Residues: CASSYRDRGTEAFF.

The chain couples TRBV5-1 to TRBJ2-5; 8 nucleotides line up with TRBD2. Trimming at V came to 4 bases and at J to 5 bases, leaving 13 bases not matched to a gene. Per germline, CDR1 SGHRS and CDR2 YFSETQ. This CDR3 is built from 16 residues. CDR3 DNA: TGCGCCAGCAGCCGGGGGGGCGAGACCGGCAGGGAGACCCAGTACTTC. Protein: CASSRGGETGRETQYF.

This clone showed up just once. The rearrangement joins TRBV4-1 to TRBJ1-4; D not certain. CDR1 and CDR2 from the germline V gene are MGHRA and YSYEKL. The CDR3 totals 15 residues. Trimming took 2 bases from V and 0 from J, leaving 7 bases between them. CDR3 sequence: CASSQNHATNEKLFF. For the CDR3, the DNA is TGCGCCAGCAGCCAAAATCATGCAACTAATGAAAAACTGTTTTTT.

The gene calls are TRBV6-1 and TRBJ2-7; 8 nucleotides align to TRBD1. CDR3 length equals 14 residues. Germline CDR1 is MNHNS and CDR2 is SASEGT. The junction had 1 base not matched to a gene; V was cut back by 3 bases and J by 0 bases. Here the CDR3 reads CASSEDRVSYEQYF. The CDR3 DNA follows: TGTGCCAGCAGTGAGGACAGGGTCTCCTACGAGCAGTACTTC.

A single count supports this clone. This rearrangement joins TRBV27 to TRBJ2-5, with 7 bases that match TRBD1. The CDR3 is 15 amino acids. The trim removed 6 bases at V and 5 bases at J, leaving 12 bases unmatched. Germline CDR1 MNHEY, CDR2 SMNVEV (reference sequence). DNA for the CDR3: TGTGCCAGCAGCCAAGGGGGCGGAGGATGGGAGACCCAGTACTTC. It specifies CASSQGGGGWETQYF.

The gene calls are TRBV12-5 and TRBJ1-3, with D perhaps TRBD1 (6 bases). V shed 5 bases and J shed 0 bases, with 11 bases lying between them. The CDR3 covers 15 residues. CDR1 is LGHNT, CDR2 FRNRAP, per germline. The CDR3 is CASGNRAFSGNTIYF. CDR3 sequence (DNA): TGTGCTAGTGGTAACAGGGCATTCTCTGGAAACACCATATATTTT.

This clone was observed a single time. The chain carries TRBV6-4 and TRBJ1-1, with no clear D. Germline CDR1 reads MRHNA; CDR2 reads SNTAGT. Trimming removed 3 bases from V and 0 bases from J, with 11 bases in between. The CDR3 extends over 15 amino acids. The CDR3 loop is CASSEGRGMNTEAFF. The DNA of the CDR3 is TGTGCCAGCAGTGAAGGAAGAGGGATGAACACTGAAGCTTTCTTT.

The J gene is TRBJ1-2, the V gene TRBV13; 8 bases map to TRBD1. With V trimmed by 1 base and J by 6 bases, 10 bases remained unmatched. CDR1 and CDR2 from the germline V gene are PRHDT and FYEKMQ (reference sequence). This CDR3 contains 16 residues. The chain's CDR3 is CASSLAVAGGDHGYTF. For the CDR3, the DNA is TGTGCCAGCAGCTTAGCGGTGGCAGGGGGCGATCATGGCTACACCTTC.

The rearrangement joins TRBV2 to TRBJ1-1, with D possibly being TRBD1 (5 bases). The germline CDR1 and CDR2 sequences are SNHLY and FYNNEI. CDR3 size: 13 residues. The V end was cut by 7 bases, the J end by 4 bases, with 13 bases between. CDR3 sequence (DNA): TGTGCCAGCATAACAGGTCGTCGCACTGAAGCTTTCTTT. Translating gives CASITGRRTEAFF.

The chain couples TRBV28 to TRBJ1-5; 9 bases fit TRBD1. Trimming took 7 bases from V and 5 from J; bases not matched to a gene: 3. Germline V CDR1 and CDR2: MDHEN, SYDVKM. The CDR3 is 13 amino acids. The CDR3 coding sequence is TGTGCCAGCAATCGACAGGGGGATCAGCCCCAGCATTTT. Protein: CASNRQGDQPQHF.

The chain joins TRBV5-5 to TRBJ1-5, with TRBD1 as a possible D gene (6 bases). Germline values: CDR1 SGHKS, CDR2 YYEKEE (reference sequence). The V end was cut by 3 bases, the J end by 0 bases, with 19 bases between. The CDR3 consists of 18 residues. The CDR3 DNA sequence: TGTGCCAGCAGCTACACCCAACCGACAGGTGTTAGCAATCAGCCCCAGCATTTT. Translating it yields CASSYTQPTGVSNQPQHF.

This rearrangement joins TRBV11-2 to TRBJ1-1, with D tentatively TRBD1 (5 bases). CDR1 and CDR2 from the germline V gene are SGHAT and FQNNGV. This CDR3 region has 16 residues. The V end was cut by 4 bases, the J end by 4 bases, with 19 bases between. The CDR3 loop is CASSSTQGGTGTEAFF. The CDR3 nucleotides read TGTGCCAGCAGCTCAACCCAGGGAGGGACGGGCACTGAAGCTTTCTTT.

This clone was counted a single time. The chain employs TRBV28 and TRBJ2-1; 10 positions agree with TRBD2. Germline loops: CDR1 MDHEN, CDR2 SYDVKM. After removal of 5 bases from V and 3 bases from J, the junction contained 10 bases not matched to a gene. The length of the CDR3 is 17 residues. CDR3 region: CASSPTTSGGVYNEQFF. In DNA, the CDR3 is TGTGCCAGCAGTCCCACCACAAGCGGGGGGGTCTACAATGAGCAGTTCTTC.

V gene TRBV7-6 combines with J gene TRBJ2-2, with D perhaps matching TRBD2 (6 bases). Germline V gene data show CDR1 as SGHVS and CDR2 as FNYEAQ. CDR3 length equals 16 residues. Trimming took off 0 bases at V and 3 bases at J, with 11 bases between the two ends. CDR3 DNA: TGTGCCAGCAGCTTAGCGGGGACGGGGGACACCGGGGAGCTGTTTTTT. The encoded protein is CASSLAGTGDTGELFF.

J is TRBJ2-1 and V is TRBV9; D gene unclear. V lost 3 bases to trimming and J lost 10 bases, with 14 bases between them. CDR1 and CDR2 (germline): SGDLS, YYNGEE. This CDR3 spans 13 amino acids. CDR3 region: CASSGLIAGEQFF. Here the CDR3 DNA reads TGTGCCAGCAGCGGACTGATAGCTGGCGAGCAGTTCTTC.